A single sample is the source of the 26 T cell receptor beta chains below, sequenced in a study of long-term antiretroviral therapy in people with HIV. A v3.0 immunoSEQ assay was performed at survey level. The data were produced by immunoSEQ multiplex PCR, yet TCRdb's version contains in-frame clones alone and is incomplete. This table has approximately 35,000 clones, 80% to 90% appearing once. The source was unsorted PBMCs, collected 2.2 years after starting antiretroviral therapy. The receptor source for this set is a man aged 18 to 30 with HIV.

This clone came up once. CDR3 DNA sequence: TGTGCCAGCAATGCGGGGGGCAATCAGCCCCAGCATTTT. It specifies CASNAGGNQPQHF. This rearrangement joins TRBV6-5 to TRBJ1-5; D might be TRBD1 (5 bases). Germline values: CDR1 MNHEY, CDR2 SVGAGI. The CDR3 contains 13 residues. The V end was cut by 7 bases, the J end by 2 bases, with 9 bases between.

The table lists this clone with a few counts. The CDR3 protein is CASSSSLLDTQYF. CDR3 nucleotides: TGTGCCAGCAGCTCATCTCTCTTAGATACGCAGTATTTT. This chain connects TRBV7-9 to TRBJ2-3; D unclear. This CDR3 comprises 13 residues. Per the germline V gene, CDR1 is SEHNR and CDR2 is FQNEAQ (reference sequence). The ends were cut back, 4 bases at V and 5 bases at J, with 10 bases in the middle.

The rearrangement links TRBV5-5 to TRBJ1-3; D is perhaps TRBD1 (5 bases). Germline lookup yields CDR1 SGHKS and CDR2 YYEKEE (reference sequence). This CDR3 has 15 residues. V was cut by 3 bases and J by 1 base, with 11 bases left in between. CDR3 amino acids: CASSWEGRSGNTIYF. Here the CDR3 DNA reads TGTGCCAGCAGCTGGGAGGGACGGTCTGGAAACACCATATATTTT. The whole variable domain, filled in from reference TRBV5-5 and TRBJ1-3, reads DAGVTQSPTHLIKTRGQQVTLRCSPISGHKSVSWYQQVLGQGPQFIFQYYEKEERGRGNFPDRFSARQFPNYSSELNVNALLLGDSALYLCASSWEGRSGNTIYFGEGSWLTVV.

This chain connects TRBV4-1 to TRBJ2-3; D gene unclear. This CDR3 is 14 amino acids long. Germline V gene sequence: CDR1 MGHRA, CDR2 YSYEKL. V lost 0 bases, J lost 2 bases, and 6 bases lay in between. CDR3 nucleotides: TGCGCCAGCAGCCAAGAGGTTCACACAGATACGCAGTATTTT. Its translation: CASSQEVHTDTQYF.

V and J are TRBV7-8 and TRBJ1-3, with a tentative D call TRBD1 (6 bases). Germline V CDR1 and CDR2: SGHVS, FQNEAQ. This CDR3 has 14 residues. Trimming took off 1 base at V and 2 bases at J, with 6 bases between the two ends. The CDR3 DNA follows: TGTGCCAGCAGCTTAGACAGGGCTGGAAACACCATATATTTT. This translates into CASSLDRAGNTIYF. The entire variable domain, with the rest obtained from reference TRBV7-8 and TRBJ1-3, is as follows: GAGVSQSPRYKVAKRGQDVALRCDPISGHVSLFWYQQALGQGPEFLTYFQNEAQLDKSGLPSDRFFAERPEGSVSTLKIQRTQQEDSAVYLCASSLDRAGNTIYFGEGSWLTVV.

The CDR3 spells CASSPGLAGLQETQYF. CDR3 bases: TGTGCCAGCAGCCCCGGACTAGCGGGCCTTCAAGAGACCCAGTACTTC. The chain couples TRBV11-2 to TRBJ2-5, with 11 bases aligning to TRBD2. The CDR3 runs to 16 residues. The V segment lost 5 bases and the J segment 2 bases; nucleotides outside the gene matches: 7. CDR1 is SGHAT, CDR2 FQNNGV, per germline.

DNA for the CDR3: TGTGCCAGCAGCTTACTAGCGGGGGGGCAAGAGACCCAGTACTTC. This codes for CASSLLAGGQETQYF. The rearrangement uses TRBV7-8 and TRBJ2-5; 12 bases fit TRBD2. Looked up from germline, CDR1 is SGHVS and CDR2 is FQNEAQ. J was trimmed by 2 bases and V by 2 bases; bases with no gene match: 0. The CDR3 runs 15 residues.

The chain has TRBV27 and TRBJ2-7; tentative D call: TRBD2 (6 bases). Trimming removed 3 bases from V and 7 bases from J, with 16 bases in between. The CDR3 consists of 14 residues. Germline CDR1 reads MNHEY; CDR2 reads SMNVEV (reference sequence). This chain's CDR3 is CASSFGLPKGEQYF. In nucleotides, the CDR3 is TGTGCCAGCAGTTTTGGACTACCTAAGGGGGAGCAGTACTTC.

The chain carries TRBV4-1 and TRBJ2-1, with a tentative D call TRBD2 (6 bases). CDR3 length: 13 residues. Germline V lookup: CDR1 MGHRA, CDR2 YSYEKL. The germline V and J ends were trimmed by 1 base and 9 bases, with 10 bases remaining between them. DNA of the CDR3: TGCGCCAGCAGCCAAGGACTAGGAACTGAGCAGTTCTTC. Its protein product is CASSQGLGTEQFF.

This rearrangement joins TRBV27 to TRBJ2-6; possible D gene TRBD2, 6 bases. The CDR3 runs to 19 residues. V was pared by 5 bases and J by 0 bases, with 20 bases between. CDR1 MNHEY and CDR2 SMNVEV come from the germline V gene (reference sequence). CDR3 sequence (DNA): TGTGCCAGCAGTCACCTGGTAGGGACTGCTTACTCTGGGGCCAACGTCCTGACTTTC. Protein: CASSHLVGTAYSGANVLTF.

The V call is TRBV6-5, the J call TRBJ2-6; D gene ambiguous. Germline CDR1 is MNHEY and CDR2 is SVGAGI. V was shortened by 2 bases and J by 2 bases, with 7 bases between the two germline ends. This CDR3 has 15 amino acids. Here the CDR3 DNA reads TGTGCCAGCAGTTACAATGACCCTGGGGCCAACGTCCTGACTTTC. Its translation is CASSYNDPGANVLTF.

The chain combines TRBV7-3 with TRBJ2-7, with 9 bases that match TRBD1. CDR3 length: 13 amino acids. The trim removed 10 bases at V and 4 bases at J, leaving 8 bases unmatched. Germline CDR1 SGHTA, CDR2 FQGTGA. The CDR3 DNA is TGTGCCAACGTACGGGACAGGGCTTACGAGCAGTACTTC. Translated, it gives CANVRDRAYEQYF. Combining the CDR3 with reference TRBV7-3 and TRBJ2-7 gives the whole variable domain GAGVSQTPSNKVTEKGKYVELRCDPISGHTALYWYRQSLGQGPEFLIYFQGTGAADDSGLPNDRFFAVRPEGSVSTLKIQRTERGDSAVYLCANVRDRAYEQYFGPGTRLTVT.

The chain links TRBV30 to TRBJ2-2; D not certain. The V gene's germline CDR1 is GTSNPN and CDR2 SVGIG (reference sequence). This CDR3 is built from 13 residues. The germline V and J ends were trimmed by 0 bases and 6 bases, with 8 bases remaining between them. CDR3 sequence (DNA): TGTGCCTGGAGTGTAACTTTTTCCGGGGAGCTGTTTTTT. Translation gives CAWSVTFSGELFF.

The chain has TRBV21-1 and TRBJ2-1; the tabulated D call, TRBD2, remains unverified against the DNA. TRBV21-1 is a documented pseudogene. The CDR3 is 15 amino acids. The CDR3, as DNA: TGTGCCACCCAGTCTACTAGCACATCCTACAATGAGCAGTTCTTC. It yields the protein CATQSTSTSYNEQFF.

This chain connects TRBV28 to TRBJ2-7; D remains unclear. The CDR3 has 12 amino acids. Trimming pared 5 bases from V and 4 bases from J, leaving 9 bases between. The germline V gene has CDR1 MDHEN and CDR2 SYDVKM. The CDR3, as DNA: TGTGCCAGCAGTCTTAGTGGGTACGAGCAGTACTTC. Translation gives CASSLSGYEQYF. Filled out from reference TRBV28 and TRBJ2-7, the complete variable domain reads DVKVTQSSRYLVKRTGEKVFLECVQDMDHENMFWYRQDPGLGLRLIYFSYDVKMKEKGDIPEGYSVSREKKERFSLILESASTNQTSMYLCASSLSGYEQYFGPGTRLTVT.

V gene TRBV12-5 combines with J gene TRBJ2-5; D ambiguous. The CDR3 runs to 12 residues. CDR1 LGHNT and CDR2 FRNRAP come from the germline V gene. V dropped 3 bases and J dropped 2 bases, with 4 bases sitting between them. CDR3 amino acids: CASGLEQETQYF. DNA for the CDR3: TGTGCTAGTGGTTTAGAGCAAGAGACCCAGTACTTC.

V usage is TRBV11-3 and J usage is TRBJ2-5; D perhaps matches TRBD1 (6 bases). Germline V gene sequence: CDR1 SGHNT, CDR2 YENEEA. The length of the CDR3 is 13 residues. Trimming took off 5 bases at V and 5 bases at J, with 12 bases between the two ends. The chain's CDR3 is CASSPTGTETQYF. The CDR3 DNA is TGTGCCAGCAGCCCAACAGGGACCGAGACCCAGTACTTC.

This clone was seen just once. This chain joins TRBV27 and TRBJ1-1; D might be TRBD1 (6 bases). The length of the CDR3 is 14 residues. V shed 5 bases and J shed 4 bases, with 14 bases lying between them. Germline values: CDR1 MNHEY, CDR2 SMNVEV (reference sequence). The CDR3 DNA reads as TGTGCCAGCAGTACAAACAGGGTTTTCACTGAAGCTTTCTTT. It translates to CASSTNRVFTEAFF.

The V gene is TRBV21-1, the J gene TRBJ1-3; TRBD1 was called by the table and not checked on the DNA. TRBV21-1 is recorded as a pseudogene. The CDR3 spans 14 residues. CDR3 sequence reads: CASKLDRGGNTIYF. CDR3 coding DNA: TGTGCCAGCAAATTGGACAGGGGTGGAAACACCATATATTTT.

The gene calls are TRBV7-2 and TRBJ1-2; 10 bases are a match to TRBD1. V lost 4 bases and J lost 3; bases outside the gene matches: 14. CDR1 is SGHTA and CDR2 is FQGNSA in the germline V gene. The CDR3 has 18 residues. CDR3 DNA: TGTGCCAGCAGCTCACCTCGGACAGGGGGGGACTCCCACTATGGCTACACCTTC. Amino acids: CASSSPRTGGDSHYGYTF.

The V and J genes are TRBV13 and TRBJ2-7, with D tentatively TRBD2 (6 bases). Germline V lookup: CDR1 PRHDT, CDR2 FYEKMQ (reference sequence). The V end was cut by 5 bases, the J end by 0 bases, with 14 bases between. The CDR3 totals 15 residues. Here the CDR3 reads CASSSGPASSYEQYF. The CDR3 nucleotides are TGTGCCAGCAGCAGCGGGCCAGCCAGCTCCTACGAGCAGTACTTC.

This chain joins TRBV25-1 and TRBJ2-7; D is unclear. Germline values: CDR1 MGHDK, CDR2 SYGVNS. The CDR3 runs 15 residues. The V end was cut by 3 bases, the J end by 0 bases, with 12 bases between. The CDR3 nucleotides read TGTGCCAGCAGTGAGTCAGGTTTTATCTCCTACGAGCAGTACTTC. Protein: CASSESGFISYEQYF.

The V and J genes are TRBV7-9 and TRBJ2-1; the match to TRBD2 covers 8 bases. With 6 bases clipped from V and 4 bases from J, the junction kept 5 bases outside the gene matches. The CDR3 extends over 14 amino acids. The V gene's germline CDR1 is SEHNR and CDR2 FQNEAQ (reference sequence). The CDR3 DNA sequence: TGTGCCAGCAGACCAAGCGGGGGTTACAATGAGCAGTTCTTC. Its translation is CASRPSGGYNEQFF.

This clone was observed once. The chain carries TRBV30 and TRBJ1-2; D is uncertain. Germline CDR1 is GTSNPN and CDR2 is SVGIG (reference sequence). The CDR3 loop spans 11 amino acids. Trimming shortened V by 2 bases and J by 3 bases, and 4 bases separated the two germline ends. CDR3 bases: TGTGCCTGGAGTCTACACTATGGCTACACCTTC. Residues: CAWSLHYGYTF.

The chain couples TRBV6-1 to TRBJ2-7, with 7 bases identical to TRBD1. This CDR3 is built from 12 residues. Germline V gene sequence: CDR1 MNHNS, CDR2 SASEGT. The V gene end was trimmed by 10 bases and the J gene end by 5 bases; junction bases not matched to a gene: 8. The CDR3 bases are TGTGCCACGGACAGGCCACTTCACGAGCAGTACTTC. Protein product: CATDRPLHEQYF.

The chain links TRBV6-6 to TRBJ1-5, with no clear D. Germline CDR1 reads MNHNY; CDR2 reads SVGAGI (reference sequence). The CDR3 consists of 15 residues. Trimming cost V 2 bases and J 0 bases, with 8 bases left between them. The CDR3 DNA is TGTGCCAGCAGTTACGGTCCCTATAGCAATCAGCCCCAGCATTTT. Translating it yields CASSYGPYSNQPQHF.